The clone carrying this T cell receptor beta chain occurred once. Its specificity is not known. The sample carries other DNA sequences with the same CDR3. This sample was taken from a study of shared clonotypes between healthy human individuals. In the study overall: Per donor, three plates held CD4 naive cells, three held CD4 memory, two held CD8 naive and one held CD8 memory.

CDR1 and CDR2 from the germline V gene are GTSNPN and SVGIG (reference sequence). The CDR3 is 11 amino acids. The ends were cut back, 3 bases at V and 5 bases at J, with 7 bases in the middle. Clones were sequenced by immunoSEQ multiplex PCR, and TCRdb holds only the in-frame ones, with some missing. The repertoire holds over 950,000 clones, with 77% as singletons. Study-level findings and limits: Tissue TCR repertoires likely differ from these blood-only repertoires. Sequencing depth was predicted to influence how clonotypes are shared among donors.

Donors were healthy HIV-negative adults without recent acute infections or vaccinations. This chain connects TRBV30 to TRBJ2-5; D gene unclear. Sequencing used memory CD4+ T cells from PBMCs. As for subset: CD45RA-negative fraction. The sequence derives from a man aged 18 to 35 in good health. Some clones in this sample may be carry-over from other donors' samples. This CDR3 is CAWSLGETQYF. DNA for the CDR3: TGTGCCTGGAGCTTAGGGGAGACCCAGTACTTC.